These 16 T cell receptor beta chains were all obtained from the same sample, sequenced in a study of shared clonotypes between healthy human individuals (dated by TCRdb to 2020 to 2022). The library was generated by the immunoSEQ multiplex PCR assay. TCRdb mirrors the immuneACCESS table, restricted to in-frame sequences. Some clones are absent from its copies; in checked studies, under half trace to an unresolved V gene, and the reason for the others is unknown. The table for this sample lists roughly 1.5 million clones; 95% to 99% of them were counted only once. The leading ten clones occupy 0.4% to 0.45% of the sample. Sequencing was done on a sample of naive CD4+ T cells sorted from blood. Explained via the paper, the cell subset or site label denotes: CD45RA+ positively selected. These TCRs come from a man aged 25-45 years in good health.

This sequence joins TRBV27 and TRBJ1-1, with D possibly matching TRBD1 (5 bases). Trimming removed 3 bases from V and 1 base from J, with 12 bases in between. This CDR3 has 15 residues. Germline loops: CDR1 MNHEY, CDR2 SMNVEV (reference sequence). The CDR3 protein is CASSFATVKNTEAFF. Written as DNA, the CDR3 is TGTGCCAGCAGTTTCGCGACAGTTAAGAACACTGAAGCTTTCTTT.

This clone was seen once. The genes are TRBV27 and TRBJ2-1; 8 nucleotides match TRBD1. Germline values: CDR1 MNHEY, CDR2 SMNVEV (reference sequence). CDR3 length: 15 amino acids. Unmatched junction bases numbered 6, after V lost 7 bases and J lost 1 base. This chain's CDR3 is CASKETGESYNEQFF. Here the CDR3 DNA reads TGTGCCAGCAAGGAGACAGGGGAATCCTACAATGAGCAGTTCTTC.

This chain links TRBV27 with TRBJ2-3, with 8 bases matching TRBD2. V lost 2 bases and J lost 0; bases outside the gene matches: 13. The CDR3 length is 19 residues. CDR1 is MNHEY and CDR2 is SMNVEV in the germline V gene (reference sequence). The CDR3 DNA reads TGTGCCAGCAGTTTACGGGGTAGCGGGGCTGAGGGGAGCACAGATACGCAGTATTTT. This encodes CASSLRGSGAEGSTDTQYF.

CDR3: CASSLFYPPGPERTDTQYF. The CDR3, as DNA: TGCGCCAGCAGCTTGTTTTACCCCCCCGGCCCCGAGAGGACAGATACGCAGTATTTT. The genes are TRBV5-1 and TRBJ2-3; D call uncertain. The CDR3 contains 19 residues. V dropped 1 base and J dropped 3 bases, with 24 bases sitting between them. Germline CDR1 SGHRS, CDR2 YFSETQ.

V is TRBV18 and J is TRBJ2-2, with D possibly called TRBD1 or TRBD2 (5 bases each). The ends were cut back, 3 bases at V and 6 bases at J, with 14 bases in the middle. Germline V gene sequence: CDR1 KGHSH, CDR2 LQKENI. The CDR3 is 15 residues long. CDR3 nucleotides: TGTGCCAGCTCACCGGGACCCGAGGGCGCCGGGGAGCTGTTTTTT. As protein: CASSPGPEGAGELFF. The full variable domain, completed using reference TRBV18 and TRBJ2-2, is NAGVMQNPRHLVRRRGQEARLRCSPMKGHSHVYWYRQLPEEGLKFMVYLQKENIIDESGMPKERFSAEFPKEGPSILRIQQVVRGDSAAYFCASSPGPEGAGELFFGEGSRLTVL.

CDR3 in DNA: TGTGCCAGCAGCGTCGTTTACAGCTCCTACGAGCAGTACTTC. Translating gives CASSVVYSSYEQYF. The chain uses TRBV6-1 and TRBJ2-7; D not certain. The CDR3 runs to 14 residues. The germline CDR1 and CDR2 sequences are MNHNS and SASEGT. Trimming took 6 bases from V and 0 from J, leaving 12 bases between them.

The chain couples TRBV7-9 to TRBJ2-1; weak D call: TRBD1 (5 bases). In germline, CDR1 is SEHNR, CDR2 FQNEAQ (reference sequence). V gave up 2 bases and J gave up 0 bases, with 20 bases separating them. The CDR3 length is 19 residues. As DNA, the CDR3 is TGTGCCAGCAGCTTATCCAGGGTTGGACGAGCGAGCTCCTACAATGAGCAGTTCTTC. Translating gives CASSLSRVGRASSYNEQFF. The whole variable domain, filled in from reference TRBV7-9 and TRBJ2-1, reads DTGVSQNPRHKITKRGQNVTFRCDPISEHNRLYWYRQTLGQGPEFLTYFQNEAQLEKSRLLSDRFSAERPKGSFSTLEIQRTEQGDSAMYLCASSLSRVGRASSYNEQFFGPGTRLTVL.

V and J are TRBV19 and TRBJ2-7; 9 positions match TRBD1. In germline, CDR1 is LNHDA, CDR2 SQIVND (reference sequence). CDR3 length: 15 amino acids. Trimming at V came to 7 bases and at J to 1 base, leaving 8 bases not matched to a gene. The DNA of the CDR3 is TGTGCCAGTACCAATCCGGGACAGGGTTCCTACGAGCAGTACTTC. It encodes CASTNPGQGSYEQYF.

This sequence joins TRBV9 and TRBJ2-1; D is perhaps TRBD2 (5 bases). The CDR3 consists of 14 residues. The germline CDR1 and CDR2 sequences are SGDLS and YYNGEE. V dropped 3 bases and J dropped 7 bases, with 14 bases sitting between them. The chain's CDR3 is CASSAGTPGNEQFF. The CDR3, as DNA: TGTGCCAGCAGCGCAGGAACGCCGGGAAATGAGCAGTTCTTC.

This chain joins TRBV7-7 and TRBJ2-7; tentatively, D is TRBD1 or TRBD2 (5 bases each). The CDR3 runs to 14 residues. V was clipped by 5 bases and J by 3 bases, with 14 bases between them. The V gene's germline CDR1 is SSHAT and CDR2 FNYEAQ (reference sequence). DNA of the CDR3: TGTGCCAGCAGCCCGAGAGGGGCCTTCTACGAGCAGTACTTC. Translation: CASSPRGAFYEQYF. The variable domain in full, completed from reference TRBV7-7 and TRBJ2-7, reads GAGVSQSPRYKVTKRGQDVTLRCDPISSHATLYWYQQALGQGPEFLTYFNYEAQPDKSGLPSDRFSAERPEGSISTLTIQRTEQRDSAMYRCASSPRGAFYEQYFGPGTRLTVT.

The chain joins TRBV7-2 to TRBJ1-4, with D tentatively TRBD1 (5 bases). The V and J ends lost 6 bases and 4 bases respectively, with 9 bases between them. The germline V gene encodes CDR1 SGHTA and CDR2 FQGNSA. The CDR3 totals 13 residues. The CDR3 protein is CASSQGYNEKLFF. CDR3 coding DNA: TGTGCCAGCAGTCAGGGTTATAATGAAAAACTGTTTTTT.

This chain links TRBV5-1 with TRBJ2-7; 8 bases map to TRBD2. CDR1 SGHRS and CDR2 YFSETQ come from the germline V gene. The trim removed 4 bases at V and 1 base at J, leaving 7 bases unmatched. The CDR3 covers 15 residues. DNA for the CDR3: TGCGCCAGCAGCCCGAAAAGCGGGGGTTCCTACGAGCAGTACTTC. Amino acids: CASSPKSGGSYEQYF.

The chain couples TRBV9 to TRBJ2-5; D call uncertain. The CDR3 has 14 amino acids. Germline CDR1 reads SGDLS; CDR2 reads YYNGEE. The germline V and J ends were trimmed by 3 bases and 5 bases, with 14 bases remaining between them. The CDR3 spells CASSEDPLVETQYF. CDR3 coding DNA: TGTGCCAGCAGCGAGGACCCGCTCGTGGAGACCCAGTACTTC. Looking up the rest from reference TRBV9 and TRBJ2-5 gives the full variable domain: DSGVTQTPKHLITATGQRVTLRCSPRSGDLSVYWYQQSLDQGLQFLIQYYNGEERAKGNILERFSAQQFPDLHSELNLSSLELGDSALYFCASSEDPLVETQYFGPGTRLLVL.

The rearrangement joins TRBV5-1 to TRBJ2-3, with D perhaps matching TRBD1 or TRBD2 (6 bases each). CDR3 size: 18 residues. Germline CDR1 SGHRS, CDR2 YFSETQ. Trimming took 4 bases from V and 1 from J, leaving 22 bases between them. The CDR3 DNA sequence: TGCGCCAGCAGCGCCCTCGGTGTGGGGGGCGGGGGCACAGATACGCAGTATTTT. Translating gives CASSALGVGGGGTDTQYF.

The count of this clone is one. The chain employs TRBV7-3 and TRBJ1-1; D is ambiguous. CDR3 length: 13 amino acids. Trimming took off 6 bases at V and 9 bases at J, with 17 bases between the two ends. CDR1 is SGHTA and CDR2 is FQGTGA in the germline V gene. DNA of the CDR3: TGTGCCAGCAGTCCCTTGCGGGCAGAAAAAGCTTTCTTT. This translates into CASSPLRAEKAFF.

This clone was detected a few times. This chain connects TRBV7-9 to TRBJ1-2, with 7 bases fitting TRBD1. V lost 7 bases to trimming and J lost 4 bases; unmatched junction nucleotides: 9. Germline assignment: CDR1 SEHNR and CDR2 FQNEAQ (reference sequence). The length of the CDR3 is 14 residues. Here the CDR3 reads CASTPRQGSYGYTF. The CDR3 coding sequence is TGTGCCAGCACCCCGAGACAGGGATCCTATGGCTACACCTTC.